This T cell receptor beta chain emerged from a study of PD-L1 blockade in urothelial cancer. Time point defined: pretreatment peripheral blood. This CDR3 contains 17 residues. Deletions cut 2 bases from V and 1 base from J, with 18 bases between. Germline V gene lookup returns CDR1 SEHNR and CDR2 FQNEAQ (reference sequence). TCRdb keeps only in-frame clones here, not all; method: immunoSEQ multiplex PCR. The data show approximately 51,000 clones, 85% to 90% seen once. The clonotype originates from a man in his 60s with urothelial cancer. The sequenced sample was PBMCs, obtained around atezolizumab (anti-PD-L1) treatment. The chain links TRBV7-9 to TRBJ2-7; perhaps TRBD2 as D (6 bases). This CDR3 reads CASSLSFSGWASYEQYF. The CDR3 nucleotides are TGTGCCAGCAGCTTAAGTTTTAGCGGTTGGGCGTCCTACGAGCAGTACTTC.